This T cell receptor (beta chain) stems from a study of T-cell reconstitution after alpha-beta-depleted transplantation in children (dated by TCRdb to about 2016). Study-level background: Using TCR repertoire profiling, the study followed T-cell immune reconstitution in a quantitative way in children after TCRalphabeta/CD19-depleted allogeneic hematopoietic cell transplantation.

Library method: PCR. The sequencer was an Illumina HiSeq 2500. To normalize quantification of the TCRbeta repertoire, the TCR libraries were built with molecular barcoding that relied on unique molecular identifiers. In-frame beta chains were kept once TCRdb had trimmed the public reads at Q25 with fastp and called clones with MiXCR. For every CDR3 protein sequence, its rows merge into one entry that carries the most common genes and DNA. The sample has fewer than 400,000 distinct CDR3 sequences on record, approximately 20% of them singletons. The ten biggest clones cover 3% to 4.5% of the sample. This clonotype was seen at least ten times. Its target antigen remains unknown. No base quality information exists; no much larger clone differs at one position. CDR1 MGHDK and CDR2 SYGVNS were looked up in the germline V gene. The CDR3, cysteine through phenylalanine, is 14 amino acids long. Of all the DNA, just the CDR3 is kept, 42 bases in frame from base 1. V gives up 3 bases and J gives up 0 bases, and the segment between their germline ends measures 6 bases.

This sequence uses TRBV25-1 and TRBJ2-4; no D gene call is confident. The sequence was obtained from a human donor who donated a stem cell graft to a child with acute myeloid leukemia. Material: PBMCs from the stem cell graft donor, obtained from the stem cell graft. This receptor carries the CDR3 CASSDTLAKNIQYF. DNA sequence: TGTGCCAGCAGTGATACCTTAGCCAAAAACATTCAGTACTTC. The full variable domain, completed from the reference TRBV25-1 and TRBJ2-4 proteins outside the CDR3, reads EADIYQTPRYLVIGTGKKITLECSQTMGHDKMYWYQQDPGMELHLIHYSYGVNSTEKGDLSSESTVSRIRTEHFPLTLESARPSHTSQYLCASSDTLAKNIQYFGAGTRLSVL.